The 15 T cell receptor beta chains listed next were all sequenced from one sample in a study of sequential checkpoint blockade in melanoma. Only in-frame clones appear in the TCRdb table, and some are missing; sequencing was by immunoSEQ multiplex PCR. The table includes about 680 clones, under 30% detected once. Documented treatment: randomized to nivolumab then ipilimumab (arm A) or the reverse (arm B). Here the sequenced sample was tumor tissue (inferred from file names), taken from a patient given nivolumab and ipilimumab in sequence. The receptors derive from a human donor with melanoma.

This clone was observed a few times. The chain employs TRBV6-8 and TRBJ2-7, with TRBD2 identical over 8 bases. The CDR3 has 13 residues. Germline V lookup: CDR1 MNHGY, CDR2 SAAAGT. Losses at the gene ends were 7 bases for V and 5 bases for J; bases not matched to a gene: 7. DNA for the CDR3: TGTGCCAGCACTTGGACTAGCTCTGACGAGCAGTACTTC. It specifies CASTWTSSDEQYF.

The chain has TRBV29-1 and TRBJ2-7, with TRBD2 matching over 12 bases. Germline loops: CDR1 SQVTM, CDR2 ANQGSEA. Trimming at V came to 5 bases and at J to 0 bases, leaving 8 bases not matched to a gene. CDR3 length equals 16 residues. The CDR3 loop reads CSVQGGLAGPSYEQYF. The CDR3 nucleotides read TGCAGCGTTCAAGGGGGACTAGCGGGTCCCTCCTACGAGCAGTACTTC.

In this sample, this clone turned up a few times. CDR3 DNA sequence: TGTGCCAGCAGTGACTGTCCAAGTCTCCTAGTCGACAATGAAAAACTGTTTTTT. Amino acids: CASSDCPSLLVDNEKLFF. The rearrangement joins TRBV6-8 to TRBJ1-4, with unresolved D. Germline V gene sequence: CDR1 MNHGY, CDR2 SAAAGT. CDR3 length equals 18 residues. V lost 5 bases to trimming and J lost 5 bases, with 24 bases between them.

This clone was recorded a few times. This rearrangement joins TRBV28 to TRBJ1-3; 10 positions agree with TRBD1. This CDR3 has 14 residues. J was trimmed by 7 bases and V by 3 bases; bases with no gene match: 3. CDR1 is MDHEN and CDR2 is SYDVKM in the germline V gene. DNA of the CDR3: TGTGCCAGCAGTTTGGGACAGGGGATCAACACCATATATTTT. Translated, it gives CASSLGQGINTIYF.

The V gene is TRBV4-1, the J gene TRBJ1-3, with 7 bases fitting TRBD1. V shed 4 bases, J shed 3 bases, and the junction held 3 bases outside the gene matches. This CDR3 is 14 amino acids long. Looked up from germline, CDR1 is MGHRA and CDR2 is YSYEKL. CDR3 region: CASSRDRIGNTIYF. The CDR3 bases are TGCGCCAGCAGCCGGGACAGAATTGGAAACACCATATATTTT.

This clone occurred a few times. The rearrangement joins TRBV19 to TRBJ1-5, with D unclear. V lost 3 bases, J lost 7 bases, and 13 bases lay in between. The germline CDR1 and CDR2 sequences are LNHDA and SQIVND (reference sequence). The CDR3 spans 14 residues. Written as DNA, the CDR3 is TGTGCCAGTAGTATTGTTCCCGCGGAACAGCCCCAGCATTTT. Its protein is CASSIVPAEQPQHF.

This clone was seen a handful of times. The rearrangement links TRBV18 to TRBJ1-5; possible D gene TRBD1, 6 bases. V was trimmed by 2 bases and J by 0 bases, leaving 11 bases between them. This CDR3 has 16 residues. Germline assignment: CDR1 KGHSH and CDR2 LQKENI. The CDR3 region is CASSPEGGGSNQPQHF. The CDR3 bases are TGTGCCAGCTCACCAGAAGGGGGGGGTAGCAATCAGCCCCAGCATTTT.

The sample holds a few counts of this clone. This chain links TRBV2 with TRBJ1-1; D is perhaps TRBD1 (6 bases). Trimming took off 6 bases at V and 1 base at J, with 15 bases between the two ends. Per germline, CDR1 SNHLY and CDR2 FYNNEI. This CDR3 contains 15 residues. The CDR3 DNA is TGTGCCAGCAGCCTGGGGGGGCTTACGAACACTGAAGCTTTCTTT. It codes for CASSLGGLTNTEAFF.

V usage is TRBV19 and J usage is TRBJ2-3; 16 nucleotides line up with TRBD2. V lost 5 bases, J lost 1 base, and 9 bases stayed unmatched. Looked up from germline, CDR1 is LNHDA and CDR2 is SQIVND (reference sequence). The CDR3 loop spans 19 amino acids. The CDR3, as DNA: TGTGCCAGTAGTCTCCAGGGACTAGCGGGGGGGCCGGGCACAGATACGCAGTATTTT. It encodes CASSLQGLAGGPGTDTQYF. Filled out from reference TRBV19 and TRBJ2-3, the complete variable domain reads DGGITQSPKYLFRKEGQNVTLSCEQNLNHDAMYWYRQDPGQGLRLIYYSQIVNDFQKGDIAEGYSVSREKKESFPLTVTSAQKNPTAFYLCASSLQGLAGGPGTDTQYFGPGTRLTVL.

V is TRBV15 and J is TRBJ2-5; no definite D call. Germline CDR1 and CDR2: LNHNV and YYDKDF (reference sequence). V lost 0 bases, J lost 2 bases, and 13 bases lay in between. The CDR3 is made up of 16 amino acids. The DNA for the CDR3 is TGTGCCACCAGCAGAGACCTCGCTCCGTCTCAAGAGACCCAGTACTTC. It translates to CATSRDLAPSQETQYF. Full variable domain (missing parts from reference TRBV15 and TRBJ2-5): DAMVIQNPRYQVTQFGKPVTLSCSQTLNHNVMYWYQQKSSQAPKLLFHYYDKDFNNEADTPDNFQSRRPNTSFCFLDIRSPGLGDTAMYLCATSRDLAPSQETQYFGPGTRLLVL.

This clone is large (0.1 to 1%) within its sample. CDR3 region: CASREGTGAGELFF. In nucleotides, the CDR3 is TGTGCCAGCAGAGAGGGGACAGGGGCCGGGGAGCTGTTTTTT. V gene TRBV9 combines with J gene TRBJ2-2; TRBD1 agrees at 10 bases. The germline V gene has CDR1 SGDLS and CDR2 YYNGEE. Unmatched junction bases numbered 4, after V lost 5 bases and J lost 6 bases. The CDR3 has 14 residues.

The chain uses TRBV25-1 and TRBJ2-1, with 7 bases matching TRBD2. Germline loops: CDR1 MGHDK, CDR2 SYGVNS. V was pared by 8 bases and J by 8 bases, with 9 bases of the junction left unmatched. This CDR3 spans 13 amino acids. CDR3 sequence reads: CASLFGGSDEQFF. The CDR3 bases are TGTGCCAGCCTTTTCGGCGGGAGCGATGAGCAGTTCTTC.

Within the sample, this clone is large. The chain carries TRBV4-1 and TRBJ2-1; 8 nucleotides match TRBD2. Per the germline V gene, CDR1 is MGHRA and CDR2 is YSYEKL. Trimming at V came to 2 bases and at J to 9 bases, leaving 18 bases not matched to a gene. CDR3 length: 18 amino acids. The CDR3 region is CASSQSNVFAGGIPEQFF. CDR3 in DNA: TGCGCCAGCAGCCAATCTAATGTTTTCGCGGGGGGTATTCCTGAGCAGTTCTTC.

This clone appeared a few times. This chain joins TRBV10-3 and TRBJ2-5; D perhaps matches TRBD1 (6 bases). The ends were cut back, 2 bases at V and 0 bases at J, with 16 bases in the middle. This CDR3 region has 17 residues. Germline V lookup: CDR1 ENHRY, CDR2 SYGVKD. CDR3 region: CAISEPSKGHNQETQYF. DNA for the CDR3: TGTGCCATCAGTGAGCCGAGCAAGGGACATAACCAAGAGACCCAGTACTTC.

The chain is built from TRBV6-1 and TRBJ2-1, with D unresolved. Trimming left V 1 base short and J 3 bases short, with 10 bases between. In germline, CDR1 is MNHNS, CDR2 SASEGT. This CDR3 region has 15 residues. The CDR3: CASSEGFGRYNEQFF. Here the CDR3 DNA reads TGTGCCAGCAGTGAAGGCTTCGGGCGCTACAATGAGCAGTTCTTC.